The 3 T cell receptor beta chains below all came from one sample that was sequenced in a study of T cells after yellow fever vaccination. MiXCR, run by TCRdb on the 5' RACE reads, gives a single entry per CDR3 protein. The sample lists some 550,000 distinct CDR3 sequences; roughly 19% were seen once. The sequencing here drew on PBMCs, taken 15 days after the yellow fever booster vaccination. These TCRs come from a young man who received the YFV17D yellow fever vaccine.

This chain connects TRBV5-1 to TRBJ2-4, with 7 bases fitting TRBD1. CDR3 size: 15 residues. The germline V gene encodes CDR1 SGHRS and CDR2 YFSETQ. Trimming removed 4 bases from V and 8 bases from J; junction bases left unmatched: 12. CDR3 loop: CASSGDRVRGDIQYF. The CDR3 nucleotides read TGCGCCAGCAGCGGTGACAGGGTCCGAGGGGACATTCAGTACTTC.

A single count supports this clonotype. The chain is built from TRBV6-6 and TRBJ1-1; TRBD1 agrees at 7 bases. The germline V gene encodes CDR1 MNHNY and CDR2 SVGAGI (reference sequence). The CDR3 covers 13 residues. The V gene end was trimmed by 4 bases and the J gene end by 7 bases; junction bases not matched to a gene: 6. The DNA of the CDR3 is TGTGCCAGCAGTTCCTGGGACAGCGATGAAGCTTTCTTT. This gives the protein CASSSWDSDEAFF.

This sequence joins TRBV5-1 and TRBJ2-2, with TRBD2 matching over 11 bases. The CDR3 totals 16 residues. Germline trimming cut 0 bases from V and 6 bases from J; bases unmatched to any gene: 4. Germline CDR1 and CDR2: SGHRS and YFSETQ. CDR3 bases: TGCGCCAGCAGCTTGGATGCTAGCGGGAGGCCCGGGGAGCTGTTTTTT. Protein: CASSLDASGRPGELFF.